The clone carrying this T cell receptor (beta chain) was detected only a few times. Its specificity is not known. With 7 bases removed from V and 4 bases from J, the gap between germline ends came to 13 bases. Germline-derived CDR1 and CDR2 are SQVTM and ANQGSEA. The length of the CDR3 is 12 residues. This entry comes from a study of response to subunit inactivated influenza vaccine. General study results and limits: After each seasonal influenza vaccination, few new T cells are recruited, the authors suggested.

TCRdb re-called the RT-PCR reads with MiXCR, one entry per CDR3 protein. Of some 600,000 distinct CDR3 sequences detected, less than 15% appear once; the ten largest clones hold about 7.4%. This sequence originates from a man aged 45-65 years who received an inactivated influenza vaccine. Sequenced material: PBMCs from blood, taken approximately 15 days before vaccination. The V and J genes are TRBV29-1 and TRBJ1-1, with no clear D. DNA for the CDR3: TGCAGCGCCACGACCGAGGGCACTGAAGCTTTCTTT. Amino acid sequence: CSATTEGTEAFF.